The present T cell receptor beta chain was sequenced within a study of blood T cell repertoires in COVID-19. For the study at large: The origin of the acute and convalescent COVID-19 samples was the United States, Italy and Spain. The analysed material was cDNA or gDNA that came from T cells, B-cell-depleted T cells, or PBMCs.

V lost 2 bases to trimming and J lost 5 bases, with 22 bases between them. Germline-derived CDR1 and CDR2 are SGHRS and YFSETQ. The CDR3 runs to 18 residues. In the authors' workflow: Estimation of nucleated cell counts relied on the amplification of reference gene primers. The method was immunoSEQ multiplex PCR; TCRdb's version includes in-frame clones alone and lacks a portion of them. That table furnishes V, J and clone size, whereas the DNA furnished D and trimming. This repertoire shows 55,000 to 80,000 clones, roughly 90% found once; its top ten account for 0.95% to 1.5%. The TCR sequence derives from a woman aged 60-70 years with acute or convalescent COVID-19. The sample consisted of peripheral blood. The chain uses TRBV5-1 and TRBJ2-2; perhaps TRBD2 as D (6 bases). For the CDR3, the DNA is TGCGCCAGCAGCTTCCCGACTAGAAACCCATTGGGGACCGGGGAGCTGTTTTTT. This sequence encodes CASSFPTRNPLGTGELFF.